These 15 T cell receptor beta chains share one sample of origin, sequenced in a study of response to subunit inactivated influenza vaccine. TCRdb recomputed calls from the RT-PCR reads with MiXCR, one row per CDR3 protein. Among 650,000 to 800,000 distinct CDR3 sequences listed, 11% to 15% were seen once. The sample in question was PBMCs from blood, obtained approximately 15 days before vaccination. The receptors were sampled from a middle-aged man who received an inactivated influenza vaccine.

This clonotype was seen a few times. The chain combines TRBV27 with TRBJ2-1; 16 nucleotides align to TRBD2. Trimming removed 5 bases from V and 10 bases from J; junction bases left unmatched: 5. CDR1 is MNHEY, CDR2 SMNVEV, per germline (reference sequence). This CDR3 region has 15 residues. The chain's CDR3 is CASSLGTSGGAEQFF. DNA for the CDR3: TGTGCCAGCAGTCTAGGGACTAGCGGGGGGGCGGAGCAGTTCTTC.

This clonotype came up a few times. The chain combines TRBV14 with TRBJ1-1; D gene ambiguous. The V end was cut by 2 bases, the J end by 3 bases, with 7 bases between. CDR3 length: 13 amino acids. Per germline, CDR1 SGHDN and CDR2 FVKESK. The CDR3 DNA follows: TGTGCCAGCAGCCAAACGGATTACACTGAAGCTTTCTTT. Translated: CASSQTDYTEAFF.

Only a few counts were recorded for this clonotype. The chain carries TRBV10-3 and TRBJ2-1; 8 nucleotides match TRBD1. The V and J ends lost 10 bases and 6 bases, in that order; junction bases with no gene match: 8. From germline, CDR1 is ENHRY and CDR2 SYGVKD. The CDR3 runs to 13 residues. The CDR3 region has the DNA TGTGCCACTGAAGGACAGGGTGCCAATGAGCAGTTCTTC. It encodes CATEGQGANEQFF.

This clonotype was detected only a few times. The rearrangement links TRBV6-1 to TRBJ1-1, with 8 bases identical to TRBD1. With V trimmed by 2 bases and J by 5 bases, 7 bases remained unmatched. CDR3 length: 15 residues. Germline V gives CDR1 MNHNS, CDR2 SASEGT. The CDR3 protein is CASSEQGAGRTEAFF. In nucleotides, the CDR3 is TGTGCCAGCAGTGAACAGGGGGCTGGGAGGACTGAAGCTTTCTTT.

This clonotype was picked up a small number of times. V and J are TRBV7-6 and TRBJ2-1; tentatively, D is TRBD2 (6 bases). The germline V gene encodes CDR1 SGHVS and CDR2 FNYEAQ. V was pared by 1 base and J by 6 bases, with 10 bases between. The CDR3 has 14 residues. The CDR3 coding sequence is TGTGCCAGCAGCTTAGTGCGCGGGACCAATGAGCAGTTCTTC. It yields the protein CASSLVRGTNEQFF.

The chain recombines TRBV4-3 with TRBJ2-7; 9 bases match TRBD1. The germline V gene has CDR1 LGHNA and CDR2 YSLEER. CDR3 length equals 17 residues. The V and J ends lost 1 base and 4 bases, in that order; junction bases with no gene match: 11. CDR3 bases: TGCGCCAGCAGCCAAGGTTTGGGAACAGGGGGCATGTACGAGCAGTACTTC. Protein: CASSQGLGTGGMYEQYF.

The chain has TRBV4-2 and TRBJ2-1; 8 nucleotides match TRBD2. This CDR3 contains 18 residues. The germline V gene has CDR1 LGHNA and CDR2 YNFKEQ. The J segment lost 4 bases and the V segment lost 0 bases, leaving 11 bases of the junction unmatched. The CDR3 bases are TGTGCCAGCAGCCAAGATACAGCGGGAGCCATCCCTTACAATGAGCAGTTCTTC. Its protein is CASSQDTAGAIPYNEQFF.

This clonotype was seen ten or more times. This sequence joins TRBV5-1 and TRBJ2-3; TRBD2 is a possible D gene (5 bases). CDR1 and CDR2 from the germline V gene are SGHRS and YFSETQ. Trimming took 0 bases from V and 2 from J, leaving 7 bases between them. The CDR3 runs 14 residues. CDR3 region: CASSLGAVTDTQYF. CDR3 nucleotide sequence: TGCGCCAGCAGCTTGGGAGCGGTCACAGATACGCAGTATTTT.

This clonotype has only a few counts. The V gene is TRBV11-2, the J gene TRBJ2-7; a weak D match, TRBD2 (6 bases). Per germline, CDR1 SGHAT and CDR2 FQNNGV. Trimming took 0 bases from V and 2 from J, leaving 23 bases between them. The CDR3 contains 19 residues. CDR3 bases: TGTGCCAGCAGCTTAGAAGGCCTCCTGACTAGGTTCAGGGCCTACGAGCAGTACTTC. This encodes CASSLEGLLTRFRAYEQYF.

The chain uses TRBV5-1 and TRBJ1-2; 11 bases match TRBD1. The CDR3 is made up of 15 amino acids. Trimming took 2 bases from V and 9 from J; bases not matched to a gene: 9. Germline-derived CDR1 and CDR2 are SGHRS and YFSETQ. The CDR3 reads CASSLQPGQGVSYTF. In DNA form, the CDR3 reads TGCGCCAGCAGCTTACAACCGGGACAGGGGGTGAGCTACACCTTC.

This rearrangement joins TRBV7-2 to TRBJ1-5; D ambiguous. Germline V gene lookup returns CDR1 SGHTA and CDR2 FQGNSA. The CDR3 totals 13 residues. V shed 3 bases and J shed 6 bases, with 9 bases lying between them. CDR3 coding DNA: TGTGCCAGCAGCTTTGATTTTCGTCAGCCCCAGCATTTT. This codes for CASSFDFRQPQHF.

This clonotype turned up a few times. The J gene is TRBJ1-1, the V gene TRBV19; unclear D gene. The CDR3 is made up of 13 amino acids. Germline V gene data show CDR1 as LNHDA and CDR2 as SQIVND (reference sequence). Trimming shortened V by 5 bases and J by 1 base, and 8 bases separated the two germline ends. As DNA, the CDR3 is TGTGCCAGTAGTGGGGTCTCGAACACTGAAGCTTTCTTT. Protein product: CASSGVSNTEAFF.

This rearrangement joins TRBV6-2 or TRBV6-3 to TRBJ2-1; D is unclear. The CDR3 runs 13 residues. In germline, CDR1 is MNHEY, CDR2 SVGEGT. V lost 5 bases to trimming and J lost 3 bases, with 8 bases between them. CDR3 nucleotide sequence: TGTGCCAGCAGTCCAAACAACTACAATGAGCAGTTCTTC. Translation gives CASSPNNYNEQFF.

The chain carries TRBV5-6 and TRBJ2-1, with TRBD2 identical over 10 bases. Germline CDR1 and CDR2: SGHDT and YYEEEE. This CDR3 is 17 amino acids long. V lost 7 bases to trimming and J lost 1 base; unmatched junction nucleotides: 11. The CDR3 sequence: CASGRGPSGSSYNEQFF. The CDR3 bases are TGTGCCAGCGGCCGCGGGCCTAGCGGGAGTTCCTACAATGAGCAGTTCTTC.

This clonotype came up many times. The chain joins TRBV18 to TRBJ2-1, with a possible D match to TRBD1 (6 bases). The germline V gene encodes CDR1 KGHSH and CDR2 LQKENI. The V and J ends lost 1 base and 10 bases respectively, with 8 bases between them. This CDR3 is built from 12 residues. The CDR3 region has the DNA TGTGCCAGCTCACCACTCGGGACAGAGCAGTTCTTC. The encoded protein is CASSPLGTEQFF. Using reference TRBV18 and TRBJ2-1 for the parts outside the CDR3, the full variable domain is NAGVMQNPRHLVRRRGQEARLRCSPMKGHSHVYWYRQLPEEGLKFMVYLQKENIIDESGMPKERFSAEFPKEGPSILRIQQVVRGDSAAYFCASSPLGTEQFFGPGTRLTVL.